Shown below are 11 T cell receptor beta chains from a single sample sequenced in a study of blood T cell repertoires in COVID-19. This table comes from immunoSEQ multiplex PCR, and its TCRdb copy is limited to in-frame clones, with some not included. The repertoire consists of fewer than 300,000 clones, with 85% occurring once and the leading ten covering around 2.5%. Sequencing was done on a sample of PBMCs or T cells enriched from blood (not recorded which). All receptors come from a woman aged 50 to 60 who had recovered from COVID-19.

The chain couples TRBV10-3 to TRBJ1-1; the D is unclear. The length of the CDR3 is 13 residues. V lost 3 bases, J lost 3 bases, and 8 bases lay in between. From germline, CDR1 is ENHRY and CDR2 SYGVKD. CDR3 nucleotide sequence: TGTGCCATCAGTGAACAAATTTACACTGAAGCTTTCTTT. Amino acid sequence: CAISEQIYTEAFF.

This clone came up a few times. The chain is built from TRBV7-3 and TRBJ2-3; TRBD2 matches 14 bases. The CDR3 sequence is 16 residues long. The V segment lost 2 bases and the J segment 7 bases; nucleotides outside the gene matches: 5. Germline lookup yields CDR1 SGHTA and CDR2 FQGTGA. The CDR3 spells CASSLSGTSGGHTQYF. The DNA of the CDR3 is TGTGCCAGCAGCTTATCGGGGACTAGCGGGGGCCATACGCAGTATTTT.

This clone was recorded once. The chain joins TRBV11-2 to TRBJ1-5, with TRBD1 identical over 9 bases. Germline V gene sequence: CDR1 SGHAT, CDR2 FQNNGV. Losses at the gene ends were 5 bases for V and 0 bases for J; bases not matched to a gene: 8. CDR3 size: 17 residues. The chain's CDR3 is CASSVTGGPYSNQPQHF. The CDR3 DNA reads TGTGCCAGCAGCGTTACAGGGGGCCCCTATAGCAATCAGCCCCAGCATTTT.

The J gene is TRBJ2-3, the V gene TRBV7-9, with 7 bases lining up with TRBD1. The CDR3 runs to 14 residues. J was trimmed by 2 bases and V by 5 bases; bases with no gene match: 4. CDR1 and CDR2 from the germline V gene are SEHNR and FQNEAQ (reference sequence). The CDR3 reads CASSLGTDTDTQYF. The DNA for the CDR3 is TGTGCCAGCAGCCTCGGGACAGACACAGATACGCAGTATTTT.

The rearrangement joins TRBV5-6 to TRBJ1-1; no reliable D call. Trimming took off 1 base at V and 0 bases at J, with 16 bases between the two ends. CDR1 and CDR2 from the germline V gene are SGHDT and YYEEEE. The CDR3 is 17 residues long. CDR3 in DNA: TGTGCCAGCAGCTTGCGCCCATATCGGGGTATGAACACTGAAGCTTTCTTT. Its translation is CASSLRPYRGMNTEAFF.

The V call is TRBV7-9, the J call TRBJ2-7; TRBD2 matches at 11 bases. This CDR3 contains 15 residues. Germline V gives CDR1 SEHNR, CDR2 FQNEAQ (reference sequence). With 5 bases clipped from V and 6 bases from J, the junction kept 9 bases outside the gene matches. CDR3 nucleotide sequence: TGTGCCAGCAGCCAAGGTAGCGGGAGGGCGGGCGAGCAGTACTTC. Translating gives CASSQGSGRAGEQYF. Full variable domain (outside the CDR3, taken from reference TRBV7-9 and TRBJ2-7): DTGVSQNPRHKITKRGQNVTFRCDPISEHNRLYWYRQTLGQGPEFLTYFQNEAQLEKSRLLSDRFSAERPKGSFSTLEIQRTEQGDSAMYLCASSQGSGRAGEQYFGPGTRLTVT.

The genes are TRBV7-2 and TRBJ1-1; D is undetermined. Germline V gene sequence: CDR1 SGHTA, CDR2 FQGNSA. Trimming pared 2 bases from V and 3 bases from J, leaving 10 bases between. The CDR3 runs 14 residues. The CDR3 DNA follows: TGTGCCAGCAGCTTAAACAGCGGTTACACTGAAGCTTTCTTT. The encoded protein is CASSLNSGYTEAFF. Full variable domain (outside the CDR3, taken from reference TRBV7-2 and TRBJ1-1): GAGVSQSPSNKVTEKGKDVELRCDPISGHTALYWYRQSLGQGLEFLIYFQGNSAPDKSGLPSDRFSAERTGGSVSTLTIQRTQQEDSAVYLCASSLNSGYTEAFFGQGTRLTVV.

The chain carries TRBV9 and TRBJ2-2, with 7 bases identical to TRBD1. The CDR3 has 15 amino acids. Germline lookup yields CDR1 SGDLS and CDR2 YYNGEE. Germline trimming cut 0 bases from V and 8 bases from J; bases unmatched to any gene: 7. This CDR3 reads CASSVAQGVTGELFF. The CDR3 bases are TGTGCCAGCAGCGTAGCGCAGGGGGTCACGGGGGAGCTGTTTTTT. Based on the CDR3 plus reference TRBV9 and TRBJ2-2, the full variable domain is DSGVTQTPKHLITATGQRVTLRCSPRSGDLSVYWYQQSLDQGLQFLIQYYNGEERAKGNILERFSAQQFPDLHSELNLSSLELGDSALYFCASSVAQGVTGELFFGEGSRLTVL.

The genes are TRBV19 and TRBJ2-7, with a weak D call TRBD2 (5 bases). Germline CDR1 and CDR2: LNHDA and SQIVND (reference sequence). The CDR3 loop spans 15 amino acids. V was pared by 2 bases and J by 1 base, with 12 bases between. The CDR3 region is CASSIILGLSYEQYF. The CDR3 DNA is TGTGCCAGTAGTATAATCTTAGGACTTTCCTACGAGCAGTACTTC.

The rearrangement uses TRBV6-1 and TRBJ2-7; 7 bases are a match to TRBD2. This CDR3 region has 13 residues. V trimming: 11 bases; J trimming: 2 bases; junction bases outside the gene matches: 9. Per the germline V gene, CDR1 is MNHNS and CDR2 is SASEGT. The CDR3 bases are TGTGCCGGGTCTAGCGGTCCTACCTACGAGCAGTACTTC. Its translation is CAGSSGPTYEQYF.

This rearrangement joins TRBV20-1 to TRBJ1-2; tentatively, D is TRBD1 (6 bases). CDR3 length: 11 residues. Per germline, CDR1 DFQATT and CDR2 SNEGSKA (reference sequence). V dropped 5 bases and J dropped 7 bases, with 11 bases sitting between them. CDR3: CSASQGAGYTF. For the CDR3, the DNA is TGCAGTGCTTCACAGGGCGCTGGCTACACCTTC.